The T cell receptor (beta chain) under discussion was sequenced for a study of OX40 agonist ivuxolimab in advanced cancers. Study overall: At roughly 80% male, the cohort had a mean age of about 60 years, ranging from about 23 to 80.

Looked up from germline, CDR1 is SNHLY and CDR2 is FYNNEI. This CDR3 region has 14 residues. Trimming took 2 bases from V and 5 from J; bases not matched to a gene: 4. In its sample, this clone was seen once. Antigen unknown. Findings and caveats of the study: In the expanded peripheral T cells, antigen specificity was never determined. Expanded clones belonging to CD8+ T cells outnumbered, on average, those of CD4+.

Profiling relied on immunoSEQ multiplex PCR, and the TCRdb table lists in-frame clones only, not all of them. The data show some 95,000 clones, with 75% to 90% seen just once and 0.8% to 1% held by the top ten. The sample consisted of CD4+ or CD8+ T cells sorted from blood, taken in a trial of the OX40 agonist ivuxolimab. The sequence was obtained from an adult with an advanced solid tumor such as melanoma, head and neck, liver or kidney cancer. V and J are TRBV2 and TRBJ1-1; TRBD1 matches at 8 bases. The CDR3 spells CASSERTGSTEAFF. The CDR3 nucleotides are TGTGCCAGCAGTGAAAGGACAGGGAGTACTGAAGCTTTCTTT.